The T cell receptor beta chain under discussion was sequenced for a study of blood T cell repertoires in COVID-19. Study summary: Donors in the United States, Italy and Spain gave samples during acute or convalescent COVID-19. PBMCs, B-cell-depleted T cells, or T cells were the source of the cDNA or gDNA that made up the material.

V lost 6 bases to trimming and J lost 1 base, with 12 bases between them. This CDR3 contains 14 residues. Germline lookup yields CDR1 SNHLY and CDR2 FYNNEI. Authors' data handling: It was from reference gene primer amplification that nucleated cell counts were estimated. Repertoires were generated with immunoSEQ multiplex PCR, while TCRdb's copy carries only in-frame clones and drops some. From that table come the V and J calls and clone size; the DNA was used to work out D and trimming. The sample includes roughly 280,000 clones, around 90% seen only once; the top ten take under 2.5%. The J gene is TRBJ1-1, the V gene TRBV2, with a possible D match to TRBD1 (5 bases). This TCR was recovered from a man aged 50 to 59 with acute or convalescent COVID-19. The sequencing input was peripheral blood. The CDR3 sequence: CASSRGGGNTEAFF. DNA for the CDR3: TGTGCCAGCAGCCGTGGGGGAGGGAACACTGAAGCTTTCTTT.